Detailed here is one T cell receptor (beta chain). Its antigen remains unidentified. This sample stems from a study of cytomegalovirus exposure and HLA in healthy donors. The wider study: Both the 95 to 150 validation repertoires and the roughly 700 first-cohort repertoires used the same platform, as reported by a later analysis.

General study points: As was reported, the classifier diagnosed cytomegalovirus status with high specificity and sensitivity. Associated with cytomegalovirus, according to the listing, were fewer than 200 TCR beta chains. Most TCR sequences were seen very rarely across donors, but some public TCRs occurred in many.

Repertoires were generated with immunoSEQ multiplex PCR, while TCRdb's copy carries only in-frame clones and drops some. This repertoire shows tens of thousands of clones, 88% found once; its top ten account for approximately 6.4%. The V end was cut by 5 bases, the J end by 6 bases, with 17 bases between. Per the germline V gene, CDR1 is LNHNV and CDR2 is YYDKDF (reference sequence). There are 15 residues in the CDR3. The chain links TRBV15 to TRBJ1-5, with a possible D match to TRBD1 (5 bases). Material for sequencing was PBMCs. This receptor was taken from a woman younger than 45 in good health and CMV-seronegative. CDR3 loop: CATSGPSGKGQPQHF. For the CDR3, the DNA is TGTGCCACCAGCGGACCCTCAGGGAAGGGTCAGCCCCAGCATTTT.